Following are 13 T cell receptor beta chains from one sample sequenced in a study of T-cell reconstitution after alpha-beta-depleted transplantation in children. Unique molecular identifiers were incorporated when the TCRbeta library was constructed. TCRdb redid the calling of the PCR reads with MiXCR, one entry per CDR3 protein. In the table there are fewer than 550,000 distinct CDR3 sequences, under 13% of which are singletons. The sequencing here drew on PBMCs from the stem cell graft donor, taken from the stem cell graft. Every receptor here comes from a human donor who donated a stem cell graft to a child with acute myeloid leukemia.

There are a few counts of this clonotype. This chain uses TRBV20-1 with TRBJ2-7; 8 bases are shared with TRBD1. Germline loops: CDR1 DFQATT, CDR2 SNEGSKA (reference sequence). CDR3 size: 16 residues. The J segment lost 3 bases and the V segment lost 3 bases, leaving 13 bases of the junction unmatched. This CDR3 reads CSASRDRPPKLYEQYF. DNA of the CDR3: TGCAGTGCTAGCCGGGACAGGCCCCCAAAGCTCTACGAGCAGTACTTC.

This clonotype was seen at least ten times. This chain uses TRBV28 with TRBJ2-1; possibly TRBD2 for D (6 bases). The V and J ends lost 8 bases and 5 bases respectively, with 13 bases between them. Germline V CDR1 and CDR2: MDHEN, SYDVKM. This CDR3 region has 13 residues. CDR3 in amino acids: CASAEGGNNEQFF. In DNA, the CDR3 is TGTGCCAGCGCCGAGGGCGGGAACAATGAGCAGTTCTTC.

The chain carries TRBV20-1 and TRBJ2-4, with 10 bases fitting TRBD2. Germline CDR1 reads DFQATT; CDR2 reads SNEGSKA (reference sequence). Trimming took 0 bases from V and 0 from J; bases not matched to a gene: 5. The CDR3 length is 17 residues. CDR3 protein: CSARDELAGIAKNIQYF. The CDR3 region has the DNA TGCAGTGCTAGAGATGAACTAGCGGGGATAGCCAAAAACATTCAGTACTTC.

The genes are TRBV20-1 and TRBJ2-7, with 9 bases identical to TRBD2. Trimming removed 0 bases from V and 0 bases from J; junction bases left unmatched: 3. CDR1 is DFQATT and CDR2 is SNEGSKA in the germline V gene (reference sequence). The CDR3 contains 15 residues. The CDR3 is CSARDSGRVSYEQYF. CDR3 DNA: TGCAGTGCTAGAGATAGCGGGAGAGTCTCCTACGAGCAGTACTTC.

This clonotype was seen many times. J is TRBJ2-2 and V is TRBV7-8, with a possible D match to TRBD2 (6 bases). V lost 3 bases and J lost 4, with 9 bases in between. The CDR3 loop spans 14 amino acids. CDR1 is SGHVS, CDR2 FQNEAQ, per germline. The CDR3 sequence: CASSLGGTTGELFF. CDR3 DNA sequence: TGTGCCAGCAGCTTGGGGGGTACCACCGGGGAGCTGTTTTTT.

This clonotype turned up a few times. This chain uses TRBV18 with TRBJ2-3, with TRBD1 identical over 9 bases. CDR1 and CDR2 from the germline V gene are KGHSH and LQKENI. The CDR3 is 15 amino acids. Trimming removed 2 bases from V and 4 bases from J; junction bases left unmatched: 4. The CDR3, as DNA: TGTGCCAGCTCACCAACGACAGGGGGTGCAGATACGCAGTATTTT. This gives the protein CASSPTTGGADTQYF.

The chain combines TRBV6-5 with TRBJ1-2, with D hard to call. Germline CDR1 and CDR2: MNHEY and SVGAGI. There are 15 residues in the CDR3. Deletions cut 2 bases from V and 0 bases from J, with 10 bases between. CDR3 nucleotide sequence: TGTGCCAGCAGTTACGAACAGAGTACTAACTATGGCTACACCTTC. Amino acid sequence: CASSYEQSTNYGYTF.

This chain joins TRBV12-3 or TRBV12-4 and TRBJ1-4; 8 bases are a match to TRBD1. V gave up 6 bases and J gave up 7 bases; unmatched junction bases: 13. There are 16 residues in the CDR3. CDR3 region: CASRDRGFLSSEKLFF. CDR3 nucleotides: TGTGCCAGCAGAGACAGGGGTTTTTTGAGTAGTGAAAAACTGTTTTTT.

This clonotype was picked up a small number of times. The chain employs TRBV20-1 and TRBJ2-1; 9 nucleotides line up with TRBD2. The CDR3 has 17 residues. Germline CDR1 reads DFQATT; CDR2 reads SNEGSKA (reference sequence). The ends lost 2 bases at V and 5 bases at J; junction bases unmatched: 13. The CDR3 DNA sequence: TGCAGTGCTAGAAACACAGCGGGAGGAGGATCCCACAATGAGCAGTTCTTC. It translates to CSARNTAGGGSHNEQFF.

The chain combines TRBV29-1 with TRBJ2-7; 14 nucleotides match TRBD2. Per germline, CDR1 SQVTM and CDR2 ANQGSEA. This CDR3 is 14 amino acids long. The J segment lost 5 bases and the V segment lost 3 bases, leaving 3 bases of the junction unmatched. CDR3 loop: CSVEGLAGVHEQYF. The CDR3, as DNA: TGCAGCGTTGAGGGACTAGCGGGAGTCCACGAGCAGTACTTC.

This clonotype appeared a few times. This chain connects TRBV7-2 to TRBJ1-5; TRBD1 is a possible D gene (5 bases). From germline, CDR1 is SGHTA and CDR2 FQGNSA. The CDR3 totals 15 residues. Trimming left V 2 bases short and J 4 bases short, with 12 bases between. CDR3 in amino acids: CASSLKGSRNQPQHF. The DNA of the CDR3 is TGTGCCAGCAGCTTAAAGGGGAGTAGAAATCAGCCCCAGCATTTT.

This clonotype was found a few times. The chain joins TRBV20-1 to TRBJ2-7; D is perhaps TRBD2 (5 bases). V gave up 2 bases and J gave up 0 bases, with 8 bases separating them. CDR3 size: 13 residues. Germline V gene lookup returns CDR1 DFQATT and CDR2 SNEGSKA (reference sequence). The CDR3 DNA follows: TGCAGTGCTAGACTAGCAGGCTCCTACGAGCAGTACTTC. Translated: CSARLAGSYEQYF.

The chain couples TRBV20-1 to TRBJ2-1, with D perhaps matching TRBD2 (6 bases). V lost 0 bases and J lost 7, with 13 bases in between. CDR3 length: 14 amino acids. Germline V gene lookup returns CDR1 DFQATT and CDR2 SNEGSKA (reference sequence). The CDR3 nucleotides read TGCAGTGCTAGAGATCCCGGGACTCGGAATGAGCAGTTCTTC. Translating gives CSARDPGTRNEQFF.